What follows is one TCR beta chain and its context. Documented time point: baseline pretreatment blood. As for treatment: 15 Gy SBRT to primary tumor, nephrectomy 4 weeks later. V trimming: 4 bases; J trimming: 2 bases; junction bases outside the gene matches: 5. The CDR3 extends over 14 amino acids. The germline V gene encodes CDR1 SGHAT and CDR2 FQDESV (reference sequence). Profiling relied on immunoSEQ multiplex PCR, and the TCRdb table lists in-frame clones only, not all of them. This sample has some 140,000 clones, with about 88% found just once. This entry comes from a study of radiation and T cells in renal cell carcinoma.

The sequenced sample was blood, obtained from a patient whose treatment included radiotherapy and nephrectomy. The chain recombines TRBV11-1 with TRBJ2-7; TRBD2 matches at 7 bases. This receptor was identified in a woman aged 50 to 60 with renal cell carcinoma. The CDR3 region has the DNA TGTGCCAGCAGCTCTACGGGAGGTCCCTACGAGCAGTACTTC. This codes for CASSSTGGPYEQYF.